This TCR beta chain emerged from a study of identical twins (dated by TCRdb to 2015 to 2016). Some background on the complete study: To test whether fetal clonotypes persist, this study deep-sequenced TCR alpha and beta repertoires from monozygotic twins, from unrelated adults of various ages, and from cord blood. To rule out contamination, replicate twin experiments were performed at different times with different library preparation protocols. On the study overall, not on this receptor specifically: The excess sharing between twins in beta out-of-frame sequences was weaker because fewer shared sequences reduced the signal-to-noise ratio. Fewer insertions were carried by abundant cord blood beta clonotypes; a weaker similar trend was observed in young adult naive repertoires, while no such trend was observed in memory repertoires. Zero-insertion analyses could be partly confounded by invariant T cells such as MAIT and iNKT, although diverse VJ usage argued against such confounding for most clonotypes. Conclusions relied on cross-sectional statistical analysis, since the same donors could not be followed over many years. Compared with coincidental sharing between unrelated individuals, an excess of low generation-probability sequences was observed among out-of-frame TCR alpha sequences shared between twins. Recombination models systematically underestimated out-of-frame TCR alpha sharing in monozygotic twins but agreed with sharing between unrelated individuals.

This clonotype was seen repeatedly, ten times or more. The clone's antigen remains unknown. Base qualities are not recorded, but no much larger clone differs from it by a single base. Library method: 5' RACE. The sample was run on an Illumina HiSeq 2000. Template switching added a universal primer binding site, and the final cDNA carried a unique molecular identifier that allowed TCR cDNA molecules to be counted accurately. First-strand cDNA for TCR alpha and beta chains was synthesized from specific primers in the conserved constant-segment region. To control for contamination, each cDNA library was double barcoded with a SMART-Mk sample barcode plus Illumina barcodes. Two successive PCR steps introduced TruSeq adapter sequences along with Illumina sample barcodes. The TCR alpha and beta cDNA libraries were sequenced on the Illumina HiSeq platform using custom primers. As for how the authors treated the data: MiGEC was used to process raw reads and extract unique molecular identifiers, and MiXCR was used to find CDR3 positions. Recombination models were inferred per individual with the repgenHMM and IGoR tools using an EM algorithm. Shared clonotypes were analyzed with the tcR package in R, and sharing was normalized by the product of cloneset sizes. To study raw recombination without the effects of thymic and clonal selection, out-of-frame nonproductive sequences were analyzed. TCRdb reprocessing: public reads trimmed at Q25 with fastp, clones called with MiXCR, in-frame beta chains kept. When rows share a CDR3 protein, they turn into one entry using the most common DNA and genes. TCRdb assigned the V and J calls; the authors' analysis was not used. This sample is represented by about 700,000 distinct CDR3 sequences; over 5% of them were singletons. The ten largest make up roughly 2% of the sample.

The CDR3, cysteine through phenylalanine, is 15 amino acids long. Just the 45-base CDR3 DNA is kept, in frame starting at base 1. V is cut by 6 bases and J by 4 bases, and the space between the germline ends is 16 bases. As encoded in the germline V gene, CDR1 is MNHEY while CDR2 is SVGEGT. Only healthy Caucasian donors were included. Three unrelated non-twin adults were additionally sequenced: a male aged 18 to 30, a male aged 50 to 60 and a female aged 50 to 60. Using Miltenyi CD45RO+ enrichment and human naive T-cell isolation kits, memory (CD45RO+) and naive T cells were isolated from PBMC. Sequences were obtained from naive T cells sorted from blood. This specimen's cell subset or site label, per the study, means: cells isolated with a human naive T-cell isolation kit. This TCR was sampled from a young man in good health. This chain is built from TRBV6-2 or TRBV6-3 and TRBJ2-1; the best D guess is TRBD1, with 5 bases matching. The CDR3 region: CASSYLRQWYNEQFF. At the DNA level, the sequence is TGTGCCAGCAGCTACCTGAGACAGTGGTACAATGAGCAGTTCTTC.